The T cell receptor (beta chain) described here comes from a study of blood T cell repertoires in COVID-19. Turning to the study itself: COVID-19 samples collected from the United States, Italy and Spain covered acute and convalescent phases.

V gave up 0 bases and J gave up 8 bases; unmatched junction bases: 4. The CDR3 has 16 residues. Germline values: CDR1 SGHRS, CDR2 YFSETQ. Original data processing: Researchers report that nucleated cell counts were estimated from reference gene primer amplification. The method was immunoSEQ multiplex PCR; TCRdb's version includes in-frame clones alone and lacks a portion of them. That table supplies the V and J calls and clone size; D and trimming were determined from the DNA. The sample has around 280,000 clones; around four fifths are singletons. This sequence originates from a woman between 50 and 59 years old with active or convalescent COVID-19. This chain connects TRBV5-1 to TRBJ2-4, with TRBD2 identical over 14 bases. Material: peripheral blood. In DNA form, the CDR3 reads TGCGCCAGCAGCTTGGGACTAGCGGGAGGGCCAGACATTCAGTACTTC. Amino acids: CASSLGLAGGPDIQYF.